A few counts support the clone carrying this T cell receptor (beta chain). The data stem from a study of read filtering for tumor transcriptome and immune sequencing. Study-level information: TCR-mapped reads were about 4 to 11 million with IR-seq versus 85 to 1273 with RNA-seq.

The library was built from around 400 ng RNA with molecular barcoded adaptors for alpha/delta and beta/gamma chains. MiXCR, applied by TCRdb to the reads, yields one record per CDR3 protein. Of about 38,000 distinct CDR3 sequences in the sample, roughly 13% are singletons; the top ten hold about 30%. Germline V gives CDR1 SGHNT, CDR2 YENEEA. Trimming cost V 3 bases and J 8 bases, with 14 bases left between them. This CDR3 is 14 amino acids long. V usage is TRBV11-3 and J usage is TRBJ2-1; D possibly corresponds to TRBD2 (6 bases). Sequencing was carried out using a population of CD138-negative cells sorted from bone marrow. This TCR was sampled from a donor aged 40 or older with multiple myeloma. CDR3 DNA sequence: TGTGCCAGCAGCTTGGTGGGAGGACTCGATGAGCAGTTCTTC. Residues: CASSLVGGLDEQFF.